This TCR beta chain was captured in a study of a mutant IDH1 vaccine in newly diagnosed glioma. The study's findings and limits: It was about 93% of patients that developed vaccine-induced immune responses.

There are 12 residues in the CDR3. Germline V lookup: CDR1 SGHTA, CDR2 FQGNSA. Trimming cost V 5 bases and J 11 bases; bases outside gene matches: 8. Sequenced by immunoSEQ multiplex PCR; TCRdb stores in-frame clones only, minus some. The sample includes about 60,000 clones, about four fifths of them seen just once. As for time point: week 11, during vaccination. What each vaccine dose contained was 300 ug of mutant IDH1 20-mer peptide, accompanied by topical imiquimod. A few counts support this clone. Antigen specificity is unknown. The chain is built from TRBV7-2 and TRBJ1-1; 7 bases align to TRBD1. The TCR sequence derives from a woman between 45 and 65 years old with glioma. The starting material was PBMCs, obtained from a glioma patient whose treatment included an IDH1 peptide vaccine. This CDR3 reads CASSPLSGGAFF. The CDR3 DNA reads as TGTGCCAGCAGCCCATTGTCAGGGGGGGCTTTCTTT. The variable domain in full, with the rest retrieved from reference TRBV7-2 and TRBJ1-1, is GAGVSQSPSNKVTEKGKDVELRCDPISGHTALYWYRQSLGQGLEFLIYFQGNSAPDKSGLPSDRFSAERTGGSVSTLTIQRTQQEDSAVYLCASSPLSGGAFFGQGTRLTVV.